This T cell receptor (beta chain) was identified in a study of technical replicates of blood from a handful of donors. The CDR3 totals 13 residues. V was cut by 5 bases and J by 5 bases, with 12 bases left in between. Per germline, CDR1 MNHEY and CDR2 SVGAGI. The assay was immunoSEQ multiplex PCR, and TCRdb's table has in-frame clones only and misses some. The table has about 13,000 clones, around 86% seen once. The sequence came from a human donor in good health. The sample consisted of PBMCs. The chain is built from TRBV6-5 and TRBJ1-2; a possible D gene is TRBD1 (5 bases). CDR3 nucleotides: TGTGCCAGCAGTCCTGACAGCGCATATGGCTACACCTTC. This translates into CASSPDSAYGYTF.